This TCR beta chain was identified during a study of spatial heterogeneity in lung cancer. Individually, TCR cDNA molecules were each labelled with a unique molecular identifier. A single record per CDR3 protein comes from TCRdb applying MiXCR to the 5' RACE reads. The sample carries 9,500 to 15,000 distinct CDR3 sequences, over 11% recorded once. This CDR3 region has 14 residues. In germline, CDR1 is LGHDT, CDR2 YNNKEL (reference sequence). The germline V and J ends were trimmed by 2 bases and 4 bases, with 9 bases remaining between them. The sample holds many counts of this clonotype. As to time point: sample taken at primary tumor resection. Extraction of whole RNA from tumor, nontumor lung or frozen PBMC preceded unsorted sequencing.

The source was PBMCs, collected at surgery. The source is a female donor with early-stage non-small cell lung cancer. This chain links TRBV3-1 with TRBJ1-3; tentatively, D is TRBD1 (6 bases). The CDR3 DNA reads TGTGCCAGCAGCCAACGGGGGCCCGGAAACACCATATATTTT. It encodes CASSQRGPGNTIYF.